These 25 T cell receptor beta chains were sequenced from one sample in a study of a mutant IDH1 vaccine in newly diagnosed glioma. No antigen has been assigned to these receptors. Documented time point: week 47, end of study. The study gave 300 ug of mutant IDH1 20-mer peptide per vaccine dose, with topical imiquimod. Clones were read by immunoSEQ multiplex PCR, and TCRdb kept only the in-frame ones, dropping some. The sample has tens of thousands of clones; 70% to 85% are singletons. The sample here was PBMCs, taken from a glioma patient whose treatment included an IDH1 peptide vaccine. The receptors come from a woman aged 25 to 39 with glioma. Some clones in this sample may be carry-over from other donors' samples.

The chain carries TRBV7-2 and TRBJ1-5; maybe TRBD1 (5 bases). Germline CDR1 and CDR2: SGHTA and FQGNSA. The germline V and J ends were trimmed by 2 bases and 2 bases, with 10 bases remaining between them. There are 15 residues in the CDR3. The CDR3 here is CASSLIGGGNQPQHF. In DNA form, the CDR3 reads TGTGCCAGCAGCTTAATTGGGGGGGGCAATCAGCCCCAGCATTTT. The complete variable domain, with remaining parts taken from reference TRBV7-2 and TRBJ1-5, reads GAGVSQSPSNKVTEKGKDVELRCDPISGHTALYWYRQSLGQGLEFLIYFQGNSAPDKSGLPSDRFSAERTGGSVSTLTIQRTQQEDSAVYLCASSLIGGGNQPQHFGDGTRLSIL.

This clone has only a few counts. This chain links TRBV30 with TRBJ1-1; 10 bases agree with TRBD1. The CDR3 covers 15 residues. From germline, CDR1 is GTSNPN and CDR2 SVGIG (reference sequence). J gave up 8 bases and V 2 bases, and 11 bases lay outside the gene matches. CDR3 region: CAWSLGDRGAREAFF. DNA of the CDR3: TGTGCCTGGAGTTTGGGGGACAGGGGAGCTAGGGAAGCTTTCTTT.

The CDR3 loop reads CASSYGPGNYGYTF. In DNA form, the CDR3 reads TGTGCCAGCAGTTACGGGCCAGGGAACTATGGCTACACCTTC. The rearrangement uses TRBV6-5 and TRBJ1-2; D perhaps matches TRBD1 (5 bases). The CDR3 totals 14 residues. Germline CDR1 MNHEY, CDR2 SVGAGI. The V end lost 2 bases, the J end lost 2 bases, and 9 bases lay between the germline ends.

The chain combines TRBV5-1 with TRBJ2-3; D perhaps matches TRBD1 (6 bases). This CDR3 has 15 residues. Germline CDR1 SGHRS, CDR2 YFSETQ. The germline V and J ends were trimmed by 2 bases and 4 bases, with 14 bases remaining between them. As DNA, the CDR3 is TGCGCCAGCAGCTTCGCGACAGGCTCAGCAGATACGCAGTATTTT. Translating gives CASSFATGSADTQYF.

This chain joins TRBV2 and TRBJ2-3; D gene uncertain. Germline values: CDR1 SNHLY, CDR2 FYNNEI. Trimming took 4 bases from V and 6 from J, leaving 5 bases between them. The CDR3 loop spans 11 amino acids. The DNA of the CDR3 is TGTGCCAGCAGTGCGTACGATACGCAGTATTTT. As protein: CASSAYDTQYF.

The V call is TRBV7-2, the J call TRBJ2-7; 9 nucleotides line up with TRBD1. Germline CDR1 and CDR2: SGHTA and FQGNSA. V was pared by 4 bases and J by 3 bases, with 7 bases of the junction left unmatched. The CDR3 extends over 15 amino acids. The chain's CDR3 is CASSSRDRDYYEQYF. The CDR3 nucleotides read TGTGCCAGCAGCTCCCGGGACAGGGACTACTACGAGCAGTACTTC.

This chain connects TRBV1 to TRBJ2-7; whether TRBD2, the table's D call, matches the DNA was not checked. TRBV1 is a pseudogene locus. This CDR3 has 15 amino acids. Here the CDR3 reads CTSSQDRDYQGEQYF. Written as DNA, the CDR3 is TGCACCAGCAGCCAAGACCGGGACTACCAAGGCGAGCAGTACTTC.

V is TRBV28 and J is TRBJ2-7; the match to TRBD1 covers 10 bases. V lost 4 bases to trimming and J lost 2 bases; unmatched junction nucleotides: 8. Germline V lookup: CDR1 MDHEN, CDR2 SYDVKM. The CDR3 totals 16 residues. In nucleotides, the CDR3 is TGTGCCAGCAGTTCCCTAACGGGACAGGGGACCTACGAGCAGTACTTC. It specifies CASSSLTGQGTYEQYF. Full variable domain (missing parts from reference TRBV28 and TRBJ2-7): DVKVTQSSRYLVKRTGEKVFLECVQDMDHENMFWYRQDPGLGLRLIYFSYDVKMKEKGDIPEGYSVSREKKERFSLILESASTNQTSMYLCASSSLTGQGTYEQYFGPGTRLTVT.

The V call is TRBV5-8, the J call TRBJ1-2; D is unresolved. In germline, CDR1 is SGHTS, CDR2 YDEGEE. The CDR3 is made up of 12 amino acids. The V end was cut by 2 bases, the J end by 2 bases, with 4 bases between. The CDR3 DNA is TGTGCCAGCAGCTTCGGCAACTATGGCTACACCTTC. This encodes CASSFGNYGYTF.

This clone has only one observation. This chain uses TRBV5-6 with TRBJ2-1; 10 bases map to TRBD2. The CDR3 has 17 amino acids. Germline trimming cut 4 bases from V and 4 bases from J; bases unmatched to any gene: 11. The germline gives CDR1 SGHDT, CDR2 YYEEEE. The CDR3 sequence: CASSRLWRTSGYNEQFF. The CDR3 coding sequence is TGTGCCAGCAGCCGTCTTTGGCGGACTAGCGGATACAATGAGCAGTTCTTC.

V gene TRBV30 combines with J gene TRBJ2-3; no definite D call. Per the germline V gene, CDR1 is GTSNPN and CDR2 is SVGIG (reference sequence). CDR3 length: 12 residues. V lost 4 bases, J lost 5 bases, and 10 bases lay in between. This CDR3 reads CAWKHRGDTQYF. The CDR3 DNA is TGTGCCTGGAAGCACAGAGGAGATACGCAGTATTTT.

This chain links TRBV11-2 with TRBJ1-5; D ambiguous. Trimming stripped 0 bases from V and 3 bases from J, with 9 bases between. CDR3 length: 15 residues. CDR1 and CDR2 from the germline V gene are SGHAT and FQNNGV. CDR3 nucleotide sequence: TGTGCCAGCAGCTTAGATCGGACCCCCAATCAGCCCCAGCATTTT. It codes for CASSLDRTPNQPQHF.

The chain links TRBV5-4 to TRBJ2-7; 12 positions agree with TRBD2. V shed 4 bases and J 1 base; nucleotides not matched to a gene: 6. Germline CDR1 is SGHNT and CDR2 is YYREEE (reference sequence). The CDR3 runs 16 residues. DNA for the CDR3: TGTGCCAGCAGCGCGGCTACTAGCGGGAGGTCCTACGAGCAGTACTTC. This codes for CASSAATSGRSYEQYF.

The rearrangement joins TRBV19 to TRBJ1-5, with D possibly matching TRBD1 (6 bases). Germline-derived CDR1 and CDR2 are LNHDA and SQIVND (reference sequence). Trimming took 2 bases from V and 11 from J, leaving 16 bases between them. This CDR3 has 14 residues. The CDR3 region has the DNA TGTGCCAGTAGTATATACAGGGAAGGGGGAGCCCAGCATTTT. As protein: CASSIYREGGAQHF.

The chain has TRBV30 and TRBJ1-5; D unresolved. Trimming removed 2 bases at V and 1 base at J, with 9 bases between. The CDR3 covers 14 residues. Germline CDR1 is GTSNPN and CDR2 is SVGIG (reference sequence). The CDR3 is CAWSTTASNQPQHF. CDR3 nucleotides: TGTGCCTGGAGTACCACAGCGAGCAATCAGCCCCAGCATTTT.

The chain carries TRBV29-1 and TRBJ1-4; TRBD1 might be the D (6 bases). Germline V gene sequence: CDR1 SQVTM, CDR2 ANQGSEA. The CDR3 extends over 13 amino acids. V dropped 7 bases and J dropped 2 bases, with 11 bases sitting between them. DNA of the CDR3: TGCAGCGCCTCGGGGGGCACTAATGAAAAACTGTTTTTT. Translated: CSASGGTNEKLFF.

V and J are TRBV27 and TRBJ2-7; perhaps TRBD1 as D (6 bases). Trimming stripped 6 bases from V and 4 bases from J, with 22 bases between. The CDR3 loop spans 16 amino acids. Germline CDR1 is MNHEY and CDR2 is SMNVEV (reference sequence). The CDR3: CASRQQTGPNPYEQYF. The CDR3, as DNA: TGTGCCAGCAGACAACAGACAGGTCCCAACCCTTACGAGCAGTACTTC.

The rearrangement uses TRBV5-1 and TRBJ2-5, with D maybe TRBD1 (8 bases). The CDR3 is 15 residues long. The germline gives CDR1 SGHRS, CDR2 YFSETQ. Trimming cost V 4 bases and J 5 bases, with 18 bases left between them. As DNA, the CDR3 is TGCGCCAGCAGCACACAGGGGGGGGCTCGGGAGACCCAGTACTTC. Its translation is CASSTQGGARETQYF.

This clone was counted between two and nine times. The V gene is TRBV7-9, the J gene TRBJ2-1, with 12 bases that match TRBD2. J gave up 10 bases and V 1 base, and 8 bases lay outside the gene matches. CDR1 and CDR2 (germline): SEHNR, FQNEAQ (reference sequence). This CDR3 has 16 amino acids. CDR3 nucleotide sequence: TGTGCCAGCAGCTTAGTCGAGCTAGCGGGAGGGAAGGAGCAGTTCTTC. Translated, it gives CASSLVELAGGKEQFF.

The genes are TRBV4-1 and TRBJ2-7; D gene uncertain. The CDR3 loop spans 16 amino acids. V was shortened by 0 bases and J by 0 bases, with 12 bases between the two germline ends. Germline assignment: CDR1 MGHRA and CDR2 YSYEKL. CDR3 bases: TGCGCCAGCAGCCAAGAAGGTAGTGGCAGCTCCTACGAGCAGTACTTC. Amino acids: CASSQEGSGSSYEQYF.

The rearrangement uses TRBV7-6 and TRBJ1-2; TRBD1 aligns across 9 bases. Germline-derived CDR1 and CDR2 are SGHVS and FNYEAQ. With V trimmed by 5 bases and J by 4 bases, 5 bases remained unmatched. The CDR3 runs to 14 residues. The chain's CDR3 is CASSTGQGSYGYTF. Written as DNA, the CDR3 is TGTGCCAGCAGCACGGGACAGGGTAGCTATGGCTACACCTTC.

CDR3: CASSLVRGRQETQYF. In DNA, the CDR3 is TGTGCCAGCAGCCTCGTTAGGGGCCGACAAGAGACCCAGTACTTC. The genes are TRBV6-1 and TRBJ2-5; possible D gene TRBD1, 5 bases. V was shortened by 6 bases and J by 2 bases, with 16 bases between the two germline ends. Germline values: CDR1 MNHNS, CDR2 SASEGT. The length of the CDR3 is 15 residues.

The chain employs TRBV2 and TRBJ1-2, with D perhaps TRBD1 (5 bases). CDR3 size: 14 residues. V dropped 6 bases and J dropped 2 bases, with 13 bases sitting between them. Germline CDR1 is SNHLY and CDR2 is FYNNEI. The CDR3 loop reads CASSPRGANYGYTF. The CDR3 DNA reads TGTGCCAGCAGCCCCCGTGGGGCCAACTATGGCTACACCTTC.

The genes are TRBV6-5 and TRBJ1-2; D is unresolved. The ends were cut back, 5 bases at V and 4 bases at J, with 8 bases in the middle. The CDR3 spans 12 residues. Germline CDR1 is MNHEY and CDR2 is SVGAGI. The CDR3 reads CASSAGSYGYTF. In nucleotides, the CDR3 is TGTGCCAGCAGTGCCGGATCCTATGGCTACACCTTC.

The chain joins TRBV5-6 to TRBJ1-5; D not certain. The CDR3 extends over 14 amino acids. Germline V gene lookup returns CDR1 SGHDT and CDR2 YYEEEE. Deletions cut 1 base from V and 7 bases from J, with 12 bases between. The chain's CDR3 is CASSLFSSSQPQHF. The CDR3 region has the DNA TGTGCCAGCAGCTTGTTTAGCAGTTCGCAGCCCCAGCATTTT.